This entry is about one T cell receptor (beta chain). Measured with immunoSEQ multiplex PCR; TCRdb has only the in-frame clones, and not every one. Of around 84,000 clones in the sample, over 85% were seen once. This record comes from a study of technical replicates of blood from several donors. This CDR3 has 11 residues. V lost 0 bases, J lost 7 bases, and 4 bases lay in between. The V gene's germline CDR1 is MNHEY and CDR2 SVGAGI. The chain links TRBV6-5 to TRBJ2-7; D uncertain. The sequenced sample was T cells isolated from PBMCs. The clonotype was recovered from a human donor in good health. CDR3 sequence reads: CASSYSGEQYF. CDR3 DNA sequence: TGTGCCAGCAGTTACTCCGGGGAGCAGTACTTC.